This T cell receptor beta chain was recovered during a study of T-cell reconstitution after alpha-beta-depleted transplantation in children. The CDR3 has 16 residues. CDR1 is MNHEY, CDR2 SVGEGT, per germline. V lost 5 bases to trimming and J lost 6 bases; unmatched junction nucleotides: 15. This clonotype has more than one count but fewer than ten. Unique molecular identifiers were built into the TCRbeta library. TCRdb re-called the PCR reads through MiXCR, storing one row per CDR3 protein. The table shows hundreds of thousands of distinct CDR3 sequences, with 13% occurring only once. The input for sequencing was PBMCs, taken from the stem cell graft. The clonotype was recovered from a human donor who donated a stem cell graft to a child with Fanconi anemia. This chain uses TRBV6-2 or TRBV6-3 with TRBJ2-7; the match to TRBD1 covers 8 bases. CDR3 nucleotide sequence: TGTGCCAGCAGTCCACCTTTTGGACAGGGAGTGGGCGAGCAGTACTTC. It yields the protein CASSPPFGQGVGEQYF.